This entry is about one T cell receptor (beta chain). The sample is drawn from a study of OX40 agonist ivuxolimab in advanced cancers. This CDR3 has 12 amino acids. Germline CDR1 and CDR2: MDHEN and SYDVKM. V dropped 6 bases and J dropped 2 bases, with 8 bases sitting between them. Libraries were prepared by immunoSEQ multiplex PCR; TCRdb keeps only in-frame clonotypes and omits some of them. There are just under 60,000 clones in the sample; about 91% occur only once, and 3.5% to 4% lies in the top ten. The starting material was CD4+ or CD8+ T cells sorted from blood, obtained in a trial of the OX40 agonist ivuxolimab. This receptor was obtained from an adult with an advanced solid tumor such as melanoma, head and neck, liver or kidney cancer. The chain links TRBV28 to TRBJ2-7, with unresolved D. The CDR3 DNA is TGTGCCAGCAGGGGTCTAACCTACGAGCAGTACTTC. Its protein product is CASRGLTYEQYF.